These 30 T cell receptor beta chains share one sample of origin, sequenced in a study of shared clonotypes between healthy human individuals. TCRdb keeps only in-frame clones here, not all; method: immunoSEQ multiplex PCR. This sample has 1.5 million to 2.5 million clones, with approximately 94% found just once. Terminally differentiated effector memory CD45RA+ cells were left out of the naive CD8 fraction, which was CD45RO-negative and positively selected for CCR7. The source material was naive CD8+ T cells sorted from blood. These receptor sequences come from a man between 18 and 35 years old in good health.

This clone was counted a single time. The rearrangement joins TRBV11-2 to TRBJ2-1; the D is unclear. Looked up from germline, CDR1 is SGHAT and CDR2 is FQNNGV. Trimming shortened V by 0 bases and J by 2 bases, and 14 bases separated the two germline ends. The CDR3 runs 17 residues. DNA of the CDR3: TGTGCCAGCAGCTTAGATCTATACGTATTGACCTACAATGAGCAGTTCTTC. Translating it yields CASSLDLYVLTYNEQFF.

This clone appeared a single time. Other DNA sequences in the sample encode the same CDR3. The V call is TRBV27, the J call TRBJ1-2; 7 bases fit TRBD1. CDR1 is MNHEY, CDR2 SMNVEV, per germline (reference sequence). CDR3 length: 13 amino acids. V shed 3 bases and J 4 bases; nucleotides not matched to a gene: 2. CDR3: CASSLTGSYGYTF. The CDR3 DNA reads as TGTGCCAGCAGTTTGACAGGGTCCTATGGCTACACCTTC.

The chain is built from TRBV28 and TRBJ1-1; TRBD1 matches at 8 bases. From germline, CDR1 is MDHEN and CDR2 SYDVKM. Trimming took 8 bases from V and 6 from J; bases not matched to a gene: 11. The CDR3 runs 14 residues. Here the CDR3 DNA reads TGTGCCAGCGGAGACAGGGGTCGGTTTGCTGAAGCTTTCTTT. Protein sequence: CASGDRGRFAEAFF.

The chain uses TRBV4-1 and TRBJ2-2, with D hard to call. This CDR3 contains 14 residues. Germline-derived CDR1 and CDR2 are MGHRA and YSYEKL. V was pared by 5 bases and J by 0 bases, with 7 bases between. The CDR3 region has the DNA TGCGCCAGCAGCAGAGCTACGAACACCGGGGAGCTGTTTTTT. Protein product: CASSRATNTGELFF.

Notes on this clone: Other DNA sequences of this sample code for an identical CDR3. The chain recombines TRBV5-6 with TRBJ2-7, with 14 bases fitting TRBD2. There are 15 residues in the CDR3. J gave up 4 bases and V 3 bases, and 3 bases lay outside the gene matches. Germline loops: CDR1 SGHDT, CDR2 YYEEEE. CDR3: CASSSGTSGSYEQYF. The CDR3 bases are TGTGCCAGCAGCTCTGGGACTAGCGGGAGTTACGAGCAGTACTTC. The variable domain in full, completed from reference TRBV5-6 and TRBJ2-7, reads DAGVTQSPTHLIKTRGQQVTLRCSPKSGHDTVSWYQQALGQGPQFIFQYYEEEERQRGNFPDRFSGHQFPNYSSELNVNALLLGDSALYLCASSSGTSGSYEQYFGPGTRLTVT.

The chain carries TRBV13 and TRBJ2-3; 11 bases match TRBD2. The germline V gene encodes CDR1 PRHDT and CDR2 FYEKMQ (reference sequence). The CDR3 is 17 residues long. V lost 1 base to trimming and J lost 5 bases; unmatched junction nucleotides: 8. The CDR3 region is CASSLAGSGGAGDTQYF. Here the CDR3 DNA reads TGTGCCAGCAGCTTAGCTGGTAGCGGGGGGGCTGGAGATACGCAGTATTTT.

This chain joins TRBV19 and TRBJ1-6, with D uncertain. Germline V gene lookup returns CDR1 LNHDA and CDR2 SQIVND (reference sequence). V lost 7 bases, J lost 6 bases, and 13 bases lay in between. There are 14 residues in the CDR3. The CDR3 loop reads CASIDQPANSPLHF. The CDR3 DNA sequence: TGTGCCAGTATCGATCAGCCGGCTAATTCACCCCTCCACTTT.

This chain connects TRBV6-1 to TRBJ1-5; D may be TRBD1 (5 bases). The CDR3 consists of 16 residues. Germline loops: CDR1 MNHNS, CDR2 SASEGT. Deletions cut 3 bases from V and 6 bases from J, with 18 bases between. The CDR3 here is CASSDYVGPGLQPQHF. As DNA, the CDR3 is TGTGCCAGCAGTGATTATGTGGGGCCGGGTCTTCAGCCCCAGCATTTT.

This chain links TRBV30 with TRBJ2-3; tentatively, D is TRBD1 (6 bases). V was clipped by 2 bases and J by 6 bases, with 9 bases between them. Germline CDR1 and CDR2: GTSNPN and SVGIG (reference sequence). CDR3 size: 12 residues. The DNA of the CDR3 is TGTGCCTGGAGTCTCAGGGGCGATACGCAGTATTTT. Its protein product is CAWSLRGDTQYF.

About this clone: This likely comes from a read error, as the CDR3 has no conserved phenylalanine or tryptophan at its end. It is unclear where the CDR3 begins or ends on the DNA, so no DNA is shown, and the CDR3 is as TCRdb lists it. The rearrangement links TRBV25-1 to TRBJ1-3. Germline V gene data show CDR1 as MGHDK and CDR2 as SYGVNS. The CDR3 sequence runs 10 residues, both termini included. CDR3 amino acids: CASHFFAGGR.

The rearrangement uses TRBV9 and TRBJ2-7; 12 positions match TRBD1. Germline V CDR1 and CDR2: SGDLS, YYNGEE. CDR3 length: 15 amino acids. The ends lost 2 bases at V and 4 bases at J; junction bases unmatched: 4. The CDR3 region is CASSVQGQGAYEQYF. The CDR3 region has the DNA TGTGCCAGCAGCGTTCAGGGACAGGGGGCGTACGAGCAGTACTTC.

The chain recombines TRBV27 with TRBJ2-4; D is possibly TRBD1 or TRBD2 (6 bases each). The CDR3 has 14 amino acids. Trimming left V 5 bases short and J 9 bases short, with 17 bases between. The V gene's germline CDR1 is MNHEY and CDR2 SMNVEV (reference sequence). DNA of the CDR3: TGTGCCAGCAGTGTCGGGGGCGGCCCAGCCATTCAGTACTTC. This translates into CASSVGGGPAIQYF.

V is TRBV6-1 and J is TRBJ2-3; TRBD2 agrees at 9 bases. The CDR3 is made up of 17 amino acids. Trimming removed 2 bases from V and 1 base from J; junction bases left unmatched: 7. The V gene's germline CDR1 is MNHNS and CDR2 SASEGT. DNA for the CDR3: TGTGCCAGCAGTGAATTTGAGTGGACTAGCGGCACAGATACGCAGTATTTT. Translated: CASSEFEWTSGTDTQYF.

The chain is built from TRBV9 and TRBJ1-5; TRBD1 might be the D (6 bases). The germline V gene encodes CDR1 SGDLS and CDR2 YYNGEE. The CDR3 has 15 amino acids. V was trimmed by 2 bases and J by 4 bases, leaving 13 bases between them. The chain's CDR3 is CASSVEGVGNQPQHF. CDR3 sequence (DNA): TGTGCCAGCAGCGTGGAGGGGGTTGGAAATCAGCCCCAGCATTTT.

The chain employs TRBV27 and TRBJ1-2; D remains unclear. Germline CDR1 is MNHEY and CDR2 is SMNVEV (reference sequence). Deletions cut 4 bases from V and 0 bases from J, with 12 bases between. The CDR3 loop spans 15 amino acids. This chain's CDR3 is CASSSRQETNYGYTF. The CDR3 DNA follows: TGTGCCAGCAGTTCCCGGCAGGAAACTAACTATGGCTACACCTTC.

CDR3: CATTGLAGFTDTQYF. The CDR3 DNA reads TGTGCCACCACTGGACTAGCGGGATTCACAGATACGCAGTATTTT. This sequence joins TRBV7-2 and TRBJ2-3; 12 positions agree with TRBD2. Trimming cost V 10 bases and J 2 bases; bases outside gene matches: 7. Germline values: CDR1 SGHTA, CDR2 FQGNSA. CDR3 length: 15 amino acids.

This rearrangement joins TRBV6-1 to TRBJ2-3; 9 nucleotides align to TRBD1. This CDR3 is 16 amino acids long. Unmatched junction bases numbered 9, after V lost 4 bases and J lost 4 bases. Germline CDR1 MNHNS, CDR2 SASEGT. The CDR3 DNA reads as TGTGCCAGCAGTGCAGAAACAGGGGGCGCGCCAGATACGCAGTATTTT. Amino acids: CASSAETGGAPDTQYF.

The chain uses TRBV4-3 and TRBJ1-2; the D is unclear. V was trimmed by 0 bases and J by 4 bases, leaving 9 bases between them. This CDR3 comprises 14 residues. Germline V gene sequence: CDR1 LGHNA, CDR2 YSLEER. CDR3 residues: CASSQDAYIYGYTF. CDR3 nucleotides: TGCGCCAGCAGCCAAGATGCTTACATCTATGGCTACACCTTC.

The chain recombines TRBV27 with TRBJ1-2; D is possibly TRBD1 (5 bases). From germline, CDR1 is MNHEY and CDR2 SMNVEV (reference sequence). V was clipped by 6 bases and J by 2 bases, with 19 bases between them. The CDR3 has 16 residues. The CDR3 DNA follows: TGTGCCAGCAGCACAGTAGTGCGGGGCCCGAACTATGGCTACACCTTC. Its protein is CASSTVVRGPNYGYTF.

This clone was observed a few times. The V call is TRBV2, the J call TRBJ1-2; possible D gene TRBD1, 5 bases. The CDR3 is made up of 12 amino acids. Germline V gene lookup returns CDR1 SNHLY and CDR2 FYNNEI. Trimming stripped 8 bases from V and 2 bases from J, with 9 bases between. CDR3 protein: CASHGGNYGYTF. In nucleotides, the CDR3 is TGTGCCAGCCACGGGGGAAACTATGGCTACACCTTC.

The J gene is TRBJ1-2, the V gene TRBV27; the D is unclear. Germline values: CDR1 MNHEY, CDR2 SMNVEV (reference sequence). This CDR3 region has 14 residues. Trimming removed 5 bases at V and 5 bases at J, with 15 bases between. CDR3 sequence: CASSPTGSKYGYTF. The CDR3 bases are TGTGCCAGCAGTCCGACGGGTTCGAAATATGGCTACACCTTC.

As DNA, the CDR3 is TGTGCCAGCAGGCTGCGGGAAAATTGGGGCGAGCAGTACTTC. Its protein is CASRLRENWGEQYF. V usage is TRBV6-5 and J usage is TRBJ2-7, with D tentatively TRBD2 (6 bases). Germline CDR1 is MNHEY and CDR2 is SVGAGI. Trimming removed 6 bases from V and 6 bases from J, with 18 bases in between. The CDR3 spans 14 residues.

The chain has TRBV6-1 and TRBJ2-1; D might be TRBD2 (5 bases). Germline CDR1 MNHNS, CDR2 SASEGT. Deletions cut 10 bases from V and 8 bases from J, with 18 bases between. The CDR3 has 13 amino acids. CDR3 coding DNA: TGTGCCACCCATGATATGTATAGCGATGAGCAGTTCTTC. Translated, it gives CATHDMYSDEQFF.

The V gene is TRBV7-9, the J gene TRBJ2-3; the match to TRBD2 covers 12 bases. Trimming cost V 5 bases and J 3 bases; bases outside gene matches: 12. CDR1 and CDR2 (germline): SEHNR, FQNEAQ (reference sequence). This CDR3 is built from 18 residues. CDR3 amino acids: CASSPPLAGGAGTDTQYF. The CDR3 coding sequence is TGTGCCAGCAGCCCCCCCCTAGCGGGAGGGGCGGGAACAGATACGCAGTATTTT.

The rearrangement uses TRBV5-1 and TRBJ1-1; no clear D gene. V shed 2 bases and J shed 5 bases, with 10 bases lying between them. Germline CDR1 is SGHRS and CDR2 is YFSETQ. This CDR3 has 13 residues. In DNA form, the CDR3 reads TGCGCCAGCAGCTTCACTGGGGAAACTGAAGCTTTCTTT. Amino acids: CASSFTGETEAFF.

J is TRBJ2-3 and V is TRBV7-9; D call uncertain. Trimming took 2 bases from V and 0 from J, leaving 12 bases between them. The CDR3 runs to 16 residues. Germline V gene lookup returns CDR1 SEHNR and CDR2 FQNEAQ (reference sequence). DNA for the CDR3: TGTGCCAGCAGCTTAACCCCGGGCGCTAGCACAGATACGCAGTATTTT. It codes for CASSLTPGASTDTQYF. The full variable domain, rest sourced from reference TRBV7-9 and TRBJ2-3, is DTGVSQNPRHKITKRGQNVTFRCDPISEHNRLYWYRQTLGQGPEFLTYFQNEAQLEKSRLLSDRFSAERPKGSFSTLEIQRTEQGDSAMYLCASSLTPGASTDTQYFGPGTRLTVL.

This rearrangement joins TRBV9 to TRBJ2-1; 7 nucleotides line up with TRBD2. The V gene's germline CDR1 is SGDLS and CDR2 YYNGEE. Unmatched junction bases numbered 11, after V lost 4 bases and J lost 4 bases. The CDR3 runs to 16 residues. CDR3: CASSQTLAESYNEQFF. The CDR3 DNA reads TGTGCCAGCAGCCAAACGCTAGCGGAGTCTTACAATGAGCAGTTCTTC.

CDR3: CATSREASPRTDTQYF. CDR3 in DNA: TGTGCCACCAGCAGAGAAGCTAGCCCACGCACAGATACGCAGTATTTT. This sequence joins TRBV15 and TRBJ2-3; D perhaps matches TRBD2 (5 bases). Germline values: CDR1 LNHNV, CDR2 YYDKDF (reference sequence). The CDR3 has 16 amino acids. V lost 0 bases and J lost 1, with 11 bases in between.

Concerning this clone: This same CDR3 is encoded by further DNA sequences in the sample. The CDR3 nucleotides are TGTGCCAGCAGTTACTCAGGGACAGGGGACGAGCAGTACTTC. The encoded protein is CASSYSGTGDEQYF. J is TRBJ2-7 and V is TRBV6-6; 10 nucleotides match TRBD1. CDR1 and CDR2 from the germline V gene are MNHNY and SVGAGI (reference sequence). After removal of 0 bases from V and 5 bases from J, the junction contained 1 base not matched to a gene. The CDR3 spans 14 residues.

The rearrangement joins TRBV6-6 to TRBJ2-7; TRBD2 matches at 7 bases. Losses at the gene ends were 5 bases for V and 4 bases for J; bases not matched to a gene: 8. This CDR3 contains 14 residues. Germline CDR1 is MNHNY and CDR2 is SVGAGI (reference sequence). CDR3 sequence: CASSPNSGLYEQYF. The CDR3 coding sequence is TGTGCCAGCAGTCCCAATAGCGGGCTGTACGAGCAGTACTTC.